This record covers a single T cell receptor (beta chain). Its matching antigen is unknown. These data belong to a study of vaccination effects on CD4 cells after COVID-19. Study details: The study sampled two convalescent patients 16 days and one week before vaccination.

CDR3 length equals 14 residues. Germline V CDR1 and CDR2: SGDLS, YYNGEE. Trimming removed 5 bases from V and 4 bases from J; junction bases left unmatched: 8. Using viral peptide pools, the ViraFEST assay grew out antigen-specific CD4+ T cells prior to sequencing. After roughly 10 days in culture, the CD4+ T cells were isolated. Infection dated between March and December 2020, before the Alpha, Beta and Delta variants reached the United States. IL-2 medium took the place of half the medium on both days 3 and 7. Profiling relied on immunoSEQ multiplex PCR, and the TCRdb table lists in-frame clones only, not all of them. The sample carries roughly 26,000 clones, 75% to 80% recorded once.

This TCR came from a human donor who had a prior SARS-CoV-2 infection. The source was CD4+ T cells from PBMCs cultured with HCoV-NL63 spike peptides, collected before COVID-19 vaccination. The V call is TRBV9, the J call TRBJ2-5, with TRBD1 identical over 7 bases. Written as DNA, the CDR3 is TGTGCCAGCAGTAGACAGGGAGTGGGAGAGACCCAGTACTTC. Amino acids: CASSRQGVGETQYF. The whole variable domain, remainder taken from reference TRBV9 and TRBJ2-5, is DSGVTQTPKHLITATGQRVTLRCSPRSGDLSVYWYQQSLDQGLQFLIQYYNGEERAKGNILERFSAQQFPDLHSELNLSSLELGDSALYFCASSRQGVGETQYFGPGTRLLVL.